This entry lists 17 T cell receptor beta chains sequenced from one sample in a study of shared clonotypes between healthy human individuals. Profiling relied on immunoSEQ multiplex PCR, and the TCRdb table lists in-frame clones only, not all of them. The table includes over 400,000 clones, approximately 80% detected once. The sequenced material came from PBMCs. These receptors were obtained from a middle-aged woman in good health. Some clones in this sample may be carry-over from other donors' samples.

The gene calls are TRBV4-3 and TRBJ1-1, with D uncertain. CDR1 is LGHNA, CDR2 YSLEER, per germline. The CDR3 runs 14 residues. Trimming took off 1 base at V and 4 bases at J, with 10 bases between the two ends. The CDR3 reads CASSQADTITEAFF. CDR3 nucleotide sequence: TGCGCCAGCAGCCAAGCCGACACCATCACTGAAGCTTTCTTT.

The chain links TRBV27 to TRBJ2-2; D call uncertain. Germline CDR1 and CDR2: MNHEY and SMNVEV (reference sequence). The CDR3 has 16 amino acids. The ends were cut back, 3 bases at V and 6 bases at J, with 17 bases in the middle. The CDR3 is CASSLMGRSRAGELFF. The CDR3 DNA is TGTGCCAGCAGTTTGATGGGCCGGTCTCGGGCCGGGGAGCTGTTTTTT.

This clone was picked up one time. The chain combines TRBV30 with TRBJ2-7; 7 bases fit TRBD1. Germline CDR1 GTSNPN, CDR2 SVGIG (reference sequence). This CDR3 comprises 13 residues. V trimming: 3 bases; J trimming: 6 bases; junction bases outside the gene matches: 8. CDR3 amino acids: CAWSGTGVGEQYF. The CDR3 nucleotides are TGTGCCTGGAGCGGCACAGGGGTGGGCGAGCAGTACTTC.

The gene calls are TRBV2 and TRBJ1-2, with 8 bases aligning to TRBD1. V trimming: 6 bases; J trimming: 6 bases; junction bases outside the gene matches: 9. The germline V gene encodes CDR1 SNHLY and CDR2 FYNNEI. This CDR3 spans 14 amino acids. CDR3 DNA: TGTGCCAGCAGAGTAGTGACAGGGGCGGATGGCTACACCTTC. Protein sequence: CASRVVTGADGYTF.

The V call is TRBV4-3, the J call TRBJ2-7; 8 nucleotides agree with TRBD2. Germline trimming cut 1 base from V and 0 bases from J; bases unmatched to any gene: 5. CDR1 is LGHNA and CDR2 is YSLEER in the germline V gene. This CDR3 has 16 amino acids. CDR3 amino acids: CASSQAPGTSSYEQYF. Here the CDR3 DNA reads TGCGCCAGCAGCCAAGCGCCCGGGACTAGCTCCTACGAGCAGTACTTC.

The chain employs TRBV5-1 and TRBJ2-7; either TRBD1 or TRBD2 may supply D (6 bases each). Trimming took off 4 bases at V and 0 bases at J, with 14 bases between the two ends. The CDR3 contains 15 residues. In germline, CDR1 is SGHRS, CDR2 YFSETQ. Here the CDR3 DNA reads TGCGCCAGCAGCGAGGGGGAGGAACACTCCTACGAGCAGTACTTC. Translation gives CASSEGEEHSYEQYF.

The chain carries TRBV6-1 and TRBJ2-2; the D gene is possibly TRBD2 (5 bases). Trimming shortened V by 4 bases and J by 6 bases, and 18 bases separated the two germline ends. The CDR3 spans 16 residues. The germline gives CDR1 MNHNS, CDR2 SASEGT. For the CDR3, the DNA is TGTGCCAGCAGTGGGTTCCTGGGAGAGTCGTCCGGGGAGCTGTTTTTT. This encodes CASSGFLGESSGELFF.

A note on this clone: Possible read error: a much larger clone is one base away. The chain employs TRBV5-4 and TRBJ2-3; D gene ambiguous. CDR3 size: 11 residues. V was clipped by 4 bases and J by 5 bases, with 5 bases between them. Germline lookup yields CDR1 SGHNT and CDR2 YYREEE (reference sequence). The CDR3 DNA reads TGTGCCAGCAGCGTTGGAGATACGCAGTATTTT. It yields the protein CASSVGDTQYF. Together with reference TRBV5-4 and TRBJ2-3, the CDR3 gives the full variable domain: ETGVTQSPTHLIKTRGQQVTLRCSSQSGHNTVSWYQQALGQGPQFIFQYYREEENGRGNFPPRFSGLQFPNYSSELNVNALELDDSALYLCASSVGDTQYFGPGTRLTVL.

The chain employs TRBV2 and TRBJ1-5; D is uncertain. The CDR3 spans 13 residues. V was clipped by 2 bases and J by 4 bases, with 6 bases between them. Germline assignment: CDR1 SNHLY and CDR2 FYNNEI. The CDR3 sequence: CASSEYGNQPQHF. The CDR3 DNA follows: TGTGCCAGCAGTGAATATGGGAATCAGCCCCAGCATTTT.

This clone was picked up one time. The chain joins TRBV10-3 to TRBJ1-2, with TRBD1 matching 7 bases. The germline CDR1 and CDR2 sequences are ENHRY and SYGVKD. The CDR3 runs to 15 residues. Trimming removed 5 bases from V and 3 bases from J; junction bases left unmatched: 9. The CDR3, as DNA: TGTGCCATCAGTTCAGGGGACAGAACAGACTATGGCTACACCTTC. Encoded protein: CAISSGDRTDYGYTF.

The chain joins TRBV5-1 to TRBJ2-7; TRBD2 matches at 8 bases. This CDR3 contains 14 residues. V lost 4 bases and J lost 3; bases outside the gene matches: 6. Germline CDR1 and CDR2: SGHRS and YFSETQ. The CDR3, as DNA: TGCGCCAGCAGCGACATCACTAGCGGCTACGAGCAGTACTTC. Protein sequence: CASSDITSGYEQYF.

This sequence joins TRBV27 and TRBJ2-2; D not resolved. Trimming removed 6 bases at V and 0 bases at J, with 8 bases between. Looked up from germline, CDR1 is MNHEY and CDR2 is SMNVEV (reference sequence). This CDR3 spans 14 amino acids. In DNA, the CDR3 is TGTGCCAGCAGATCGGACCCGAACACCGGGGAGCTGTTTTTT. Translated, it gives CASRSDPNTGELFF.

This chain joins TRBV6-4 and TRBJ2-6, with D unresolved. The CDR3 totals 17 residues. Trimming took 5 bases from V and 0 from J, leaving 14 bases between them. Germline values: CDR1 MRHNA, CDR2 SNTAGT. The CDR3 DNA reads as TGTGCCAGCAGTAGTCACAGCCACGACTCTGGGGCCAACGTCCTGACTTTC. Translation: CASSSHSHDSGANVLTF.

The chain joins TRBV15 to TRBJ2-1; 8 bases match TRBD2. Germline values: CDR1 LNHNV, CDR2 YYDKDF (reference sequence). The CDR3 is 15 amino acids. Trimming took 0 bases from V and 4 from J; bases not matched to a gene: 2. The CDR3 region is CATSREIAGYNEQFF. CDR3 nucleotides: TGTGCCACCAGCAGAGAAATAGCGGGGTACAATGAGCAGTTCTTC.

This sequence joins TRBV7-2 and TRBJ2-3; D not certain. The V gene's germline CDR1 is SGHTA and CDR2 FQGNSA. The CDR3 is 15 residues long. Trimming cost V 1 base and J 3 bases, with 11 bases left between them. The CDR3 protein is CASSLGPSLTDTQYF. In DNA form, the CDR3 reads TGTGCCAGCAGCTTAGGCCCAAGCTTGACAGATACGCAGTATTTT.

V gene TRBV30 combines with J gene TRBJ2-7; weak D call: TRBD1 (7 bases). CDR3 length equals 14 residues. V lost 3 bases to trimming and J lost 5 bases, with 17 bases between them. Germline loops: CDR1 GTSNPN, CDR2 SVGIG (reference sequence). This CDR3 reads CAWSLGGTVNEQYF. Written as DNA, the CDR3 is TGTGCCTGGAGCTTGGGCGGGACAGTCAACGAGCAGTACTTC.

The V and J genes are TRBV28 and TRBJ2-7, with D possibly TRBD1 on 5 matching bases. Germline V gives CDR1 MDHEN, CDR2 SYDVKM. The CDR3 consists of 11 residues. V lost 6 bases to trimming and J lost 10 bases, with 13 bases between them. DNA of the CDR3: TGTGCCAGCAGACAGGACATATCACAGTACTTC. It specifies CASRQDISQYF. The variable domain in full, with the rest retrieved from reference TRBV28 and TRBJ2-7, is DVKVTQSSRYLVKRTGEKVFLECVQDMDHENMFWYRQDPGLGLRLIYFSYDVKMKEKGDIPEGYSVSREKKERFSLILESASTNQTSMYLCASRQDISQYFGPGTRLTVT.